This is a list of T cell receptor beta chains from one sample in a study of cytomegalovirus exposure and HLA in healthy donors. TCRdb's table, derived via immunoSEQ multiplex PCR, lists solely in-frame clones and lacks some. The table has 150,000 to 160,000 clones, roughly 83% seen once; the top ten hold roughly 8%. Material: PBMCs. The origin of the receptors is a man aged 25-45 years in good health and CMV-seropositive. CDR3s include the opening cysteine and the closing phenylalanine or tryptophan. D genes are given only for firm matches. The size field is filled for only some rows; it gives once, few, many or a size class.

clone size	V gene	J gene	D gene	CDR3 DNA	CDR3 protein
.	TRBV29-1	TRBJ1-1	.	TGCAGCGTTCGCGGGGCTGGAACTGAAGCTTTCTTT	CSVRGAGTEAFF
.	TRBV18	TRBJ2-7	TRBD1	TGTGCCAGCGCGGGACAGGGCATCTACGAGCAGTACTTC	CASAGQGIYEQYF
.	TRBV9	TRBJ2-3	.	TGTGCCAGCAGCGTAGTTCCCGACAGAACAATAACGCAGTATTTT	CASSVVPDRTITQYF
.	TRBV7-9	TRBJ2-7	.	TGTGCCAGCAGCCTCGACAGCGAGCAGTACTTC	CASSLDSEQYF
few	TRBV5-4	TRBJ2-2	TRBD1	TGTGCCAGCAGACACAGGGGCGACACCGGGGAGCTGTTTTTT	CASRHRGDTGELFF
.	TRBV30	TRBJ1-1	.	TGTGCCTCCGGGCAGGGTTTGAACACTGAAGCTTTCTTT	CASGQGLNTEAFF
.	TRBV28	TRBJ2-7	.	TGTGCCAGCAGTCCGAGCTCCTACGAGCAGTACTTC	CASSPSSYEQYF
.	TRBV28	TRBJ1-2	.	TGTGCCAGCAGTTTATTCGGAGGAAGCTATGGCTACACCTTC	CASSLFGGSYGYTF
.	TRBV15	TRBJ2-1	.	TGTGCCACCAGCACCGACTTGAACTCCTACAATGAGCAGTTCTTC	CATSTDLNSYNEQFF
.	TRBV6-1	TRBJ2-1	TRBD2	TGTGCCAGCACGATCGGCGGGAGCTCCTACAATGAGCAGTTCTTC	CASTIGGSSYNEQFF
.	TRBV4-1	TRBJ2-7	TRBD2	TGCGCCAGCAGCCAAGGGCCTAGCGGTCCCTACGAGCAGTACTTC	CASSQGPSGPYEQYF
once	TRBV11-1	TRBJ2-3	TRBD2	TGTGCCAGCAGCTTAACACTAGCGGGGGGAGCAGATACGCAGTATTTT	CASSLTLAGGADTQYF
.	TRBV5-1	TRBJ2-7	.	TGCGCCAGCAGCTTGTATCAGTCAGGAAGATCCCACGAGCAGTACTTC	CASSLYQSGRSHEQYF
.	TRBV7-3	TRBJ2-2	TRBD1	TGTGCCAGCAGTATACAGGGGTCGAACACCGGGGAGCTGTTTTTT	CASSIQGSNTGELFF
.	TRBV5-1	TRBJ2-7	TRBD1	TGCGCCAGCAGCGCAAAACAGGGGGCGACCTACGAGCAGTACTTC	CASSAKQGATYEQYF
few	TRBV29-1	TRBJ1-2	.	TGCAGCGTTGTAGTCGAGGAGGTCTACTATGGCTACACCTTC	CSVVVEEVYYGYTF
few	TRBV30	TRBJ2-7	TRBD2	TGTGCCTGGAGTGTTAGCGGGAGGGCCGAGGAGCAGTACTTC	CAWSVSGRAEEQYF
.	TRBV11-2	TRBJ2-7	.	TGTGCCAGCAGCCCCGTGGGGGACAACCCCTACGAGCAGTACTTC	CASSPVGDNPYEQYF
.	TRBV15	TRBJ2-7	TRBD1	TGTGCCACCTCACAGGGGGCGATGTCCTACGAGCAGTACTTC	CATSQGAMSYEQYF
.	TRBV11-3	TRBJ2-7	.	TGTGCCAGCAGCTTAGACGGCTCCTACGAGCAGTACTTC	CASSLDGSYEQYF
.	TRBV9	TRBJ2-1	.	TGTGCCAGCAAACCCCACGAGGGCTACAATGAGCAGTTCTTC	CASKPHEGYNEQFF
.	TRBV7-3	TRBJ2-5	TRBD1	TGTGCCAGCAGCCAGCAGGGACAGGGGAGTCAGGAGACCCAGTACTTC	CASSQQGQGSQETQYF
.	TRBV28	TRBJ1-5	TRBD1	TGTGCCAGCAGTTTATTACAGGACAGGGAGGATCAGCCCCAGCATTTT	CASSLLQDREDQPQHF
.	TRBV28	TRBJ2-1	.	TGTGCCAGCAGTCGCGTATACAATGAGCAGTTCTTC	CASSRVYNEQFF
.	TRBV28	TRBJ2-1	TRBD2	TGTGCCAGCAGTCCCCCCCCAGCGGGGGTCGGTAGCCCCTACAATGAGCAGTTCTTC	CASSPPPAGVGSPYNEQFF
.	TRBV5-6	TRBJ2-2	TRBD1	TGTGCCAGCAGTAACAGGGGGGACACCGGGGAGCTGTTTTTT	CASSNRGDTGELFF
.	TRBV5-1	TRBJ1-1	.	TGCGCCAGCAGCAATGTGGACTTTATGAACACTGAAGCTTTCTTT	CASSNVDFMNTEAFF
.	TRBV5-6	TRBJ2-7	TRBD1	TGTGCCAGCAGCTTTGACAGGGGGCGCGTCCCAACCTACGAGCAGTACTTC	CASSFDRGRVPTYEQYF
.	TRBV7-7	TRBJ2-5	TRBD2	TGTGCTAGCAGCTTAGCGGGGGAGGGGAGAGAGACCCAGTACTTC	CASSLAGEGRETQYF
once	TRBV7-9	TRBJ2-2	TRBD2	TGTGCCAGCAGCTTAGCGACTAGCGGGAGTTTAGGGGAGCTGTTTTTT	CASSLATSGSLGELFF
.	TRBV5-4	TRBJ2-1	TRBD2	TGTGCCAGCAGCTTGCAACTAGCGGGTAACAATGAGCAGTTCTTC	CASSLQLAGNNEQFF
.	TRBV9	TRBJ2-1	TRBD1	TGTGCCAGCAGCGTAGGAGACAGGGGCGTAGATGAGCAGTTCTTC	CASSVGDRGVDEQFF
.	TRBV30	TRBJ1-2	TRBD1	TGTGCCTCCAAGGGGGCGGGCTATGGCTACACCTTC	CASKGAGYGYTF
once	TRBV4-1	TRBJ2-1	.	TGCGCCAGCAGCCCGGTTGGGAGTGAGCAGTTCTTC	CASSPVGSEQFF
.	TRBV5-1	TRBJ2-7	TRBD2	TGCGCCAGCAGCCCGCGGACTAGCGGACATAGCTACGAGCAGTACTTC	CASSPRTSGHSYEQYF
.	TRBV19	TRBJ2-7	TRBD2	TGTGCCAGTAGTTCGGGACTAGCGCGCGAGCAGTACTTC	CASSSGLAREQYF
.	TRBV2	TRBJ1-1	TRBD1	TGTGCCAGCAGTGAGGGACAGGGAGAGTCGACTGAAGCTTTCTTT	CASSEGQGESTEAFF
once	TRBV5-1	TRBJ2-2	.	TGCGCCAGCAGCTTGGGTGGGGGCGACACCGGGGAGCTGTTTTTT	CASSLGGGDTGELFF
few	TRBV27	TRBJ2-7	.	TGTGCCACCGCACTAAGTAGCTCCTACGAGCAGTACTTC	CATALSSSYEQYF
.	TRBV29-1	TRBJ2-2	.	TGCAGCGTTGAATACGGTTCCGGGGCCGGGGAGCTGTTTTTT	CSVEYGSGAGELFF
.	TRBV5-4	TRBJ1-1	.	TGTGCCAGCAGCTCGAACAGTGGGACTGAAGCTTTCTTT	CASSSNSGTEAFF
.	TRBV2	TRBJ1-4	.	TGTGCCAGCCTCCTTTCGCCGGAGAAACTGTTTTTT	CASLLSPEKLFF
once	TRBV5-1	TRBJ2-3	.	TGCGCCAGCAGCTTGGAGGGGCCTGCTAATTTT	CASSLEGPANF
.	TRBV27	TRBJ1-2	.	TGTGCCAGCAGTTTTAGAGCTAACTATGGCTACACCTTC	CASSFRANYGYTF
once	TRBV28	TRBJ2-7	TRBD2	TGTGCCAGCGGGGGGGCCTACGAGCAGTACTTC	CASGGAYEQYF
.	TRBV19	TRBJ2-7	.	TGTGCCAGTAGTATAGCGACTTTCACCTACGAGCAGTACTTC	CASSIATFTYEQYF
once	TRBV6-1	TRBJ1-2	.	TGTGCCAGCAGTGTTCAGAGTGAGGATGGCTACACCTTC	CASSVQSEDGYTF
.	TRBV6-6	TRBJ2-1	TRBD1	TGTGCCAGCAGTACCGGGACAGGGACTTTCAATGAGCAGTTCTTC	CASSTGTGTFNEQFF
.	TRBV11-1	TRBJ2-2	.	TGTGCCAGCACCCTTATGAACACCGGGGAGCTGTTTTTT	CASTLMNTGELFF
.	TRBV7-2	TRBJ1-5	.	TGTGCCAGCAGCTTGATGGGGAGGGATCAGCCCCAGCATTTT	CASSLMGRDQPQHF
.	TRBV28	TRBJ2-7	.	TGTGCCAGCGGTACTAACGAGCAGTACTTC	CASGTNEQYF